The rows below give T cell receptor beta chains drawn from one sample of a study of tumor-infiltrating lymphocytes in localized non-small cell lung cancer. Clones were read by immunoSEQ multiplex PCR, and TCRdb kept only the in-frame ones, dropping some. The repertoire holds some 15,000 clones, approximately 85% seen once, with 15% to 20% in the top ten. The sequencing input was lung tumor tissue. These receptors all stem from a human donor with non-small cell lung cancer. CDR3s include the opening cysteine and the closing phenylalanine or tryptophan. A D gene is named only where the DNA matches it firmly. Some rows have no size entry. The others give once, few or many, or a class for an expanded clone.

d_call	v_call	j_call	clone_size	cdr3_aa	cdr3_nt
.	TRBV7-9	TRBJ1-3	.	CASSPKGAGNTIYF	TGTGCCAGCTCCCCTAAAGGGGCTGGAAACACCATATATTTT
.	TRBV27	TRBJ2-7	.	CASSLSYEQYF	TGTGCCAGCAGCCTTAGCTACGAGCAGTACTTC
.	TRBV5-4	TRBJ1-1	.	CASSFDQGQNTEAFF	TGTGCCAGCAGCTTCGACCAGGGGCAGAACACTGAAGCTTTCTTT
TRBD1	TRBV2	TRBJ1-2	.	CASSSETGGRGYTF	TGTGCCAGCAGTTCCGAGACAGGGGGTAGGGGCTACACCTTC
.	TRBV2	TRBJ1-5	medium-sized	CASTLDGYQPQHF	TGTGCCAGCACATTGGACGGGTATCAGCCCCAGCATTTT
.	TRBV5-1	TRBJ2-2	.	CASSLDDTGELFF	TGCGCCAGCAGCTTGGACGACACCGGGGAGCTGTTTTTT
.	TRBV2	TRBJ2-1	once	CASSEAKLALYNEQFF	TGTGCCAGCAGTGAAGCGAAGCTAGCGTTGTACAATGAGCAGTTCTTC
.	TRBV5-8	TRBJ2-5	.	CASSLGSGSRAQETQYF	TGTGCCAGCAGCTTAGGTTCGGGGTCGCGGGCCCAAGAGACCCAGTACTTC
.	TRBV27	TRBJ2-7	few	CASSYQQYLGEQYF	TGTGCCAGCAGTTACCAACAGTACCTTGGAGAGCAGTACTTC
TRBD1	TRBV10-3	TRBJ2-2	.	CAIREQGPGELFF	TGTGCCATCAGAGAACAGGGGCCCGGGGAGCTGTTTTTT
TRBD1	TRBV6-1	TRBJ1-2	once	CASRDRVTGGYGYTF	TGTGCCAGCAGGGACAGGGTCACAGGGGGCTATGGCTACACCTTC
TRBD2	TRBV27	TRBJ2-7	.	CASSFGTTSYEQYF	TGTGCCAGCAGTTTCGGGACTACTTCCTACGAGCAGTACTTC
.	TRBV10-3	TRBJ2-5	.	CAISEGQGGRETQYF	TGTGCCATCAGTGAGGGGCAGGGGGGTCGAGAGACCCAGTACTTC
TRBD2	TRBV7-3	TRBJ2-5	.	CASSPGGGGETQYF	TGTGCCAGCAGCCCGGGGGGAGGTGGAGAGACCCAGTACTTC
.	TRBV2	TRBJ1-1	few	CASNGQPNTEAFF	TGTGCCAGCAATGGACAGCCGAACACTGAAGCTTTCTTT
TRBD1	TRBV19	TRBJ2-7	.	CAASKDRAHEQYF	TGTGCCGCTTCCAAGGACAGGGCACACGAGCAGTACTTC
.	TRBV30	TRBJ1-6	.	CAWRVSLPNSPLHF	TGTGCCTGGAGGGTCTCCCTCCCTAATTCACCCCTCCACTTT
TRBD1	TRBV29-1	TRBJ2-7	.	CSVQGATYEQYF	TGCAGCGTTCAGGGGGCAACCTACGAGCAGTACTTC
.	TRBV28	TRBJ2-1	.	CASIVTSQFF	TGTGCCAGCATAGTGACATCGCAGTTCTTC
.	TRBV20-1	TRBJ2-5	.	CSARDHETQYF	TGCAGTGCTAGAGATCACGAGACCCAGTACTTC
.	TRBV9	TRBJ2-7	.	CASSVGIGVNPYEQYF	TGTGCCAGCAGCGTAGGTATAGGGGTGAATCCCTACGAGCAGTACTTC
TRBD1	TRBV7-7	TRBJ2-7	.	CASSFGTGNYEQYF	TGTGCCAGCAGCTTCGGGACAGGGAACTACGAGCAGTACTTC
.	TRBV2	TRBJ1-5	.	CASTIEANQPQHF	TGTGCCAGCACGATAGAGGCCAATCAGCCCCAGCATTTT
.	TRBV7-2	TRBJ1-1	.	CASSLRSGAGDTEAFF	TGTGCCAGCAGCTTAAGGTCTGGGGCCGGGGACACTGAAGCTTTCTTT
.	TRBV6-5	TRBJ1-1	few	CASSRPNTEAFF	TGTGCCAGCAGTCGGCCTAACACTGAAGCTTTCTTT
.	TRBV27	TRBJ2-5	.	CASSSNGETQYF	TGTGCCAGCAGCTCAAACGGGGAGACCCAGTACTTC
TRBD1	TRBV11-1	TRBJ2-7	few	CASSFETGRLSGEQYF	TGTGCCAGCAGCTTTGAGACAGGGCGCCTATCGGGCGAGCAGTACTTC
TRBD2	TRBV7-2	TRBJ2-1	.	CASSPLAGGNNEQFF	TGTGCCAGCAGCCCCCTAGCGGGAGGGAACAATGAGCAGTTCTTC
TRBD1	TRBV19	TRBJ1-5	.	CASSVGQGAYSNQPQHF	TGTGCCAGTAGTGTCGGACAGGGGGCCTATAGCAATCAGCCCCAGCATTTT
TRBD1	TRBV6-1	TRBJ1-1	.	CASSADTGGWAEAFF	TGTGCCAGCAGTGCCGATACAGGGGGCTGGGCTGAAGCTTTCTTT
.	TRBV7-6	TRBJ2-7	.	CASSLVGQGEEQYF	TGTGCCAGCAGCTTAGTGGGCCAGGGTGAAGAGCAGTACTTC
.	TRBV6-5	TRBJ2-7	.	CASRAGAGFSYEQYF	TGTGCCAGCAGAGCTGGGGCGGGATTCTCCTACGAGCAGTACTTC
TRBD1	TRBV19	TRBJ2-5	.	CASSRAARDRGLQEETQYF	TGTGCCAGTAGTCGCGCTGCGAGGGACAGGGGGCTTCAAGAGGAGACCCAGTACTTC
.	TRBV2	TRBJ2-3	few	CASLSGQPFDTQYF	TGTGCCAGCCTTTCAGGGCAACCCTTCGATACGCAGTATTTT
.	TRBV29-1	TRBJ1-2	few	CSAPEAGYTF	TGCAGCGCCCCTGAGGCCGGCTACACCTTC
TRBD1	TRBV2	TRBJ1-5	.	CASSAQGAGQPQHF	TGTGCCAGCAGTGCCCAGGGGGCAGGTCAGCCCCAGCATTTT
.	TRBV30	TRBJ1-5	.	CAWSVSGNQPQHF	TGTGCCTGGAGTGTAAGCGGGAATCAGCCCCAGCATTTT
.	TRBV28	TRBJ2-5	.	CASSFRGLQETQYF	TGTGCCAGCAGTTTCCGGGGCCTCCAAGAGACCCAGTACTTC
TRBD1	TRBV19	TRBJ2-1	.	CASSGQGRGNEQFF	TGTGCCAGTAGCGGACAGGGGAGAGGGAATGAGCAGTTCTTC
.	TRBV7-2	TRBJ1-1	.	CASSLRAGGTEAFF	TGTGCCAGCAGCTTAAGGGCGGGAGGTACTGAAGCTTTCTTT
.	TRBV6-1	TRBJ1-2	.	CASSSSRGGYGYTF	TGTGCCAGCAGCTCTTCCAGGGGCGGCTATGGCTACACCTTC
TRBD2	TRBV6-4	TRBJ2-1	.	CASSAGGGHAQFF	TGTGCCAGCAGCGCGGGGGGGGGACACGCGCAGTTCTTC
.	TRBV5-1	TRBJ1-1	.	CASSLAPQGMDTEAFF	TGCGCCAGCAGCTTGGCTCCTCAGGGGATGGACACTGAAGCTTTCTTT
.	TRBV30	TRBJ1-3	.	CAWRGGALTGNTIYF	TGTGCCTGGAGGGGGGGAGCCTTAACTGGAAACACCATATATTTT
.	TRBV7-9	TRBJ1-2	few	CASSLGPGTLYGYTF	TGTGCCAGCAGCTTAGGACCAGGGACTCTCTATGGCTACACCTTC
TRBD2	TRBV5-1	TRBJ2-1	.	CASSRIGTSGPWASYNEQFF	TGCGCCAGCAGCCGAATCGGGACTAGCGGGCCTTGGGCTTCCTACAATGAGCAGTTCTTC
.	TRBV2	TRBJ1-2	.	CASSVLDTLGTDTF	TGTGCCAGCAGTGTTTTAGATACGCTGGGGACGGACACCTTC
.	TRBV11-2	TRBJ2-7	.	CASSLVDEQYF	TGTGCCAGCAGCTTAGTGGACGAGCAGTACTTC
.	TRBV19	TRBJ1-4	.	CASKAIGNPSRLFF	TGTGCCAGTAAGGCAATCGGAAACCCTTCACGTTTGTTTTTT
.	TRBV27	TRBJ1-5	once	CASSLSRYGGQPQHF	TGTGCCAGCAGTTTATCGCGGTACGGCGGTCAGCCCCAGCATTTT
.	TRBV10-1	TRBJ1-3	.	CASSGTGSSGNTIYF	TGCGCCAGCAGTGGTACAGGAAGCTCTGGAAACACCATATATTTT
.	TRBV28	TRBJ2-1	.	CAIPSGTAIRNEQFF	TGTGCCATTCCCTCGGGGACTGCCATAAGGAATGAGCAGTTCTTC
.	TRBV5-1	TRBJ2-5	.	CASSLVIGLPGLRETQYF	TGCGCCAGCAGCTTGGTAATCGGACTCCCGGGGTTAAGAGAGACCCAGTACTTC
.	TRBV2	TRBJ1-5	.	CASNTQRRDQPQHF	TGTGCCAGCAACACGCAGCGTCGGGATCAGCCCCAGCATTTT